The 12 T cell receptor beta chains in this list originate from one sample, sequenced in a study of T cells in Graves' hyperthyroidism and ophthalmopathy. Amplification targeted TCR beta CDR3 regions from RNA transcripts. HTBI primers were the set used in a first-round RT-PCR of the TCR CDR3. TCRdb itself ran the multiplex PCR reads through MiXCR, one entry per CDR3 protein. This table has over 450,000 distinct CDR3 sequences, 14% appearing once. The sequenced material came from blood. The receptors shown here come from a woman aged 18-35 years with Graves' hyperthyroidism.

J is TRBJ1-5 and V is TRBV20-1; no clear D. The V gene lost 2 bases and the J gene lost 0 bases, with 5 bases spanning the gap. The CDR3 sequence is 13 residues long. Germline assignment: CDR1 DFQATT and CDR2 SNEGSKA (reference sequence). CDR3: CSARIYSNQPQHF. CDR3 coding DNA: TGCAGTGCTAGAATTTATAGCAATCAGCCCCAGCATTTT.

This clonotype was counted only a few times. DNA of the CDR3: TGTGCCAGCAGTTACTCGGAGGTTCCAGGAGAGACCCAGTACTTC. This encodes CASSYSEVPGETQYF. This chain connects TRBV6-5 to TRBJ2-5, with D tentatively TRBD2 (5 bases). Per germline, CDR1 MNHEY and CDR2 SVGAGI. This CDR3 region has 15 residues. With 0 bases removed from V and 4 bases from J, the gap between germline ends came to 12 bases.

In this sample, this clonotype turned up many times. This sequence joins TRBV30 and TRBJ2-1; possible D gene TRBD2, 6 bases. Germline assignment: CDR1 GTSNPN and CDR2 SVGIG (reference sequence). This CDR3 is built from 14 residues. The V and J ends lost 5 bases and 0 bases respectively, with 11 bases between them. CDR3 residues: CAWLDYYSYNEQFF. The CDR3, as DNA: TGTGCCTGGTTGGACTATTACTCCTACAATGAGCAGTTCTTC.

This clonotype was observed at least ten times. The V call is TRBV6-1, the J call TRBJ1-6; 9 positions match TRBD1. Per the germline V gene, CDR1 is MNHNS and CDR2 is SASEGT. The trim removed 6 bases at V and 10 bases at J, leaving 7 bases unmatched. CDR3 size: 14 residues. CDR3: CASSSGTGYSPLHF. CDR3 DNA sequence: TGTGCCAGCAGCTCCGGGACAGGGTACTCACCCCTCCACTTT.

Ten or more counts support this clonotype. The chain employs TRBV20-1 and TRBJ2-7; D is unclear. Germline V gives CDR1 DFQATT, CDR2 SNEGSKA (reference sequence). The V gene lost 3 bases and the J gene lost 0 bases, with 6 bases spanning the gap. The CDR3 has 12 amino acids. In DNA form, the CDR3 reads TGCAGTGCTAGCGGAAACTCCTACGAGCAGTACTTC. Its translation is CSASGNSYEQYF.

This clonotype was counted many times. This rearrangement joins TRBV20-1 to TRBJ2-1, with TRBD2 matching over 8 bases. Germline V gene data show CDR1 as DFQATT and CDR2 as SNEGSKA (reference sequence). CDR3 length: 14 residues. V shed 6 bases and J 8 bases; nucleotides not matched to a gene: 12. The CDR3, as DNA: TGCAGTGCCTGTTGCAGGGCCGGGGGGGATGAGCAGTTCTTC. This gives the protein CSACCRAGGDEQFF.

The table lists this clonotype with many counts. The rearrangement links TRBV10-3 to TRBJ2-5, with 9 bases that match TRBD2. The CDR3 spans 16 residues. Germline CDR1 and CDR2: ENHRY and SYGVKD. Germline trimming cut 8 bases from V and 4 bases from J; bases unmatched to any gene: 14. The CDR3: CAIRGAREGRVETQYF. As DNA, the CDR3 is TGTGCCATCCGAGGCGCGCGGGAGGGCCGGGTAGAGACCCAGTACTTC.

This clonotype was seen many times. The CDR3, as DNA: TGTGCCTGGAGAAGACAGGGGCAGGGTGAGCAGTTCTTC. As protein: CAWRRQGQGEQFF. This chain connects TRBV30 to TRBJ2-1; 8 bases are a match to TRBD1. Trimming removed 3 bases from V and 9 bases from J; junction bases left unmatched: 7. The germline CDR1 and CDR2 sequences are GTSNPN and SVGIG (reference sequence). The CDR3 is 13 residues long.

This clonotype was counted a few times. This chain links TRBV20-1 with TRBJ2-7; TRBD1 matches at 8 bases. Germline V gene data show CDR1 as DFQATT and CDR2 as SNEGSKA (reference sequence). There are 15 residues in the CDR3. The trim removed 0 bases at V and 4 bases at J, leaving 8 bases unmatched. The CDR3 sequence: CSARDPQGAAYEQYF. Written as DNA, the CDR3 is TGCAGTGCTAGAGATCCGCAGGGGGCGGCATACGAGCAGTACTTC.

This clonotype was detected ten times or more. The chain uses TRBV20-1 and TRBJ2-7; the match to TRBD2 covers 8 bases. V trimming: 1 base; J trimming: 5 bases; junction bases outside the gene matches: 7. CDR1 is DFQATT, CDR2 SNEGSKA, per germline (reference sequence). This CDR3 spans 14 amino acids. The CDR3 DNA is TGCAGTGCTAGAGCGGGAGGGCCTAGGAACGAGCAGTACGTC. This codes for CSARAGGPRNEQYV.

This clonotype appeared many times. The rearrangement joins TRBV18 to TRBJ2-5, with D possibly being TRBD1 or TRBD2 (5 bases each). The V and J ends lost 5 bases and 5 bases respectively, with 18 bases between them. CDR3 length equals 15 residues. From germline, CDR1 is KGHSH and CDR2 LQKENI. CDR3 loop: CASSTTDTGRETQYF. Here the CDR3 DNA reads TGTGCCAGCTCAACCACCGATACGGGGCGGGAGACCCAGTACTTC. The whole variable domain, filled in from reference TRBV18 and TRBJ2-5, reads NAGVMQNPRHLVRRRGQEARLRCSPMKGHSHVYWYRQLPEEGLKFMVYLQKENIIDESGMPKERFSAEFPKEGPSILRIQQVVRGDSAAYFCASSTTDTGRETQYFGPGTRLLVL.

This clonotype appeared many times. The chain uses TRBV28 and TRBJ1-2, with TRBD1 matching over 8 bases. Looked up from germline, CDR1 is MDHEN and CDR2 is SYDVKM. V was pared by 2 bases and J by 3 bases, with 8 bases of the junction left unmatched. This CDR3 has 16 amino acids. The CDR3 is CASSLRQGAKYYGYTF. The CDR3 bases are TGTGCCAGCAGTTTACGGCAGGGGGCAAAGTACTATGGCTACACCTTC.